This T cell receptor beta chain was retrieved from a study of T cells in localized non-small cell lung cancer. As concerns this clone: As yet, its antigen is unknown.

Study-wide results and limits: Clonality of T cells reached its maximum in uninvolved adjacent lung, surpassing tumor.

The CDR3 runs to 15 residues. Trimming pared 1 base from V and 4 bases from J, leaving 14 bases between. CDR1 SGHRS and CDR2 YFSETQ come from the germline V gene. Some clones are missing from TCRdb's copy, which holds only in-frame ones; the method was immunoSEQ multiplex PCR. The sample shows fewer than 40,000 clones, 85% to 90% of them seen only once. Specimen: peripheral blood, collected before any cancer treatment. The origin of this receptor is a male donor older than 55 with stage III lung adenocarcinoma. This chain joins TRBV5-1 and TRBJ1-2, with D possibly being TRBD1 (5 bases). The CDR3 DNA sequence: TGCGCCAGCAGCTTGAGTCCAGGGATTGGCTATGGCTACACCTTC. This gives the protein CASSLSPGIGYGYTF.